The rows below give T cell receptor beta chains drawn from one sample of a study of Ad26.COV2.S vaccination and SARS-CoV-2 variants. TCRdb's copy holds only in-frame clones and misses some; the assay was immunoSEQ multiplex PCR. Of fewer than 500,000 clones in the sample, 80% to 95% are singletons; the top ten hold 9% to 15%. Sample: peripheral blood, taken in a trial of Ad26.COV2.S vaccine versus placebo. The receptors were gathered from a person between 18 and 65 years old who received the Ad26.COV2.S COVID-19 vaccine or a placebo. Each CDR3 is given with its conserved first and last residue. A D gene is named only where the DNA matches it firmly. Only some rows state a clone size, as once, few, many or a class for expanded clones.

cdr3_aa: CASTSGGSPYEQYF; cdr3_nt: TGTGCCAGCACGTCGGGCGGGTCCCCGTACGAGCAGTACTTC; j_call: TRBJ2-7; d_call: -; v_call: TRBV9; clone_size: -
cdr3_aa: CASSYGQEQAFF; cdr3_nt: TGTGCCAGCAGTTACGGCCAGGAACAAGCTTTCTTT; j_call: TRBJ1-1; d_call: -; v_call: TRBV6-6; clone_size: -
cdr3_aa: CASSSTSGRLLEQFF; cdr3_nt: TGTGCCAGCAGTTCGACTAGCGGGAGGTTATTGGAGCAGTTCTTC; j_call: TRBJ2-1; d_call: TRBD2; v_call: TRBV28; clone_size: -
cdr3_aa: CASSPDSHTEAFF; cdr3_nt: TGTGCCAGCAGCCCGGACAGCCACACTGAAGCTTTCTTT; j_call: TRBJ1-1; d_call: -; v_call: TRBV5-4; clone_size: few
cdr3_aa: CASSTAGQVLLGTEAFF; cdr3_nt: TGTGCCAGTAGTACCGCGGGGCAGGTACTCTTGGGGACTGAAGCTTTCTTT; j_call: TRBJ1-1; d_call: -; v_call: TRBV19; clone_size: -
cdr3_aa: CASSRQATVSYEQYF; cdr3_nt: TGTGCCAGTAGTAGACAGGCTACTGTCTCCTACGAGCAGTACTTC; j_call: TRBJ2-7; d_call: -; v_call: TRBV19; clone_size: -
cdr3_aa: CASSSRGGNEQFF; cdr3_nt: TGTGCCAGCAGTTCCAGGGGTGGCAATGAGCAGTTCTTC; j_call: TRBJ2-1; d_call: -; v_call: TRBV27; clone_size: once
cdr3_aa: CATSRDLGTSYEQYF; cdr3_nt: TGTGCCACCAGCAGAGATTTAGGGACATCGTACGAGCAGTACTTC; j_call: TRBJ2-7; d_call: -; v_call: TRBV15; clone_size: -
cdr3_aa: CASSVGGGAQPQHF; cdr3_nt: TGTGCCAGCAGCGTAGGAGGGGGAGCTCAGCCCCAGCATTTT; j_call: TRBJ1-5; d_call: -; v_call: TRBV9; clone_size: once
cdr3_aa: CASSLAVGGGYTF; cdr3_nt: TGCGCCAGCAGCTTGGCAGTGGGAGGTGGCTACACCTTC; j_call: TRBJ1-2; d_call: -; v_call: TRBV5-1; clone_size: -
cdr3_aa: CASSPHSAGILNEQFF; cdr3_nt: TGTGCCAGCAGCCCCCACTCAGCGGGAATTCTGAATGAGCAGTTCTTC; j_call: TRBJ2-1; d_call: TRBD2; v_call: TRBV9; clone_size: -
cdr3_aa: CASSRGLAGGELFF; cdr3_nt: TGTGCCAGCTCACGGGGACTAGCGGGCGGGGAGCTGTTTTTT; j_call: TRBJ2-2; d_call: TRBD2; v_call: TRBV2; clone_size: -
cdr3_aa: CATSDRGASGANVLTF; cdr3_nt: TGTGCCACCTCCGACAGGGGGGCCTCTGGGGCCAACGTCCTGACTTTC; j_call: TRBJ2-6; d_call: TRBD1; v_call: TRBV19; clone_size: few
cdr3_aa: CASSQRDRVTEAFF; cdr3_nt: TGTGCCAGCAGCCAGAGGGACAGGGTCACTGAAGCTTTCTTT; j_call: TRBJ1-1; d_call: TRBD1; v_call: TRBV3-1/TRBV3-2; clone_size: few